This T cell receptor (beta chain) was captured in a study of T cell clonotyping in hematopoietic cell transplantation. About the study: Cytoreduction preceded collection of pretransplant recipient samples.

As concerns this clone: Its antigen is as yet unknown.

Time point described: recipient sample about 28 days before transplant, after cytoreduction. Sequencing was performed with immunoSEQ multiplex PCR; in TCRdb, only in-frame clones are kept and a portion is missing. Seen here are roughly 48,000 clones, roughly 85% observed once, and the top ten hold 5% to 6.5%. Germline V gene lookup returns CDR1 LNHNV and CDR2 YYDKDF (reference sequence). The V gene lost 0 bases and the J gene lost 2 bases, with 5 bases spanning the gap. This CDR3 has 13 residues. Findings and limits, study-wide: Graft donor and pretransplant recipient Inverse Simpson Index values predicted broader posttransplant TCR diversity. After transplant, recipient diversity fell while pathologically expanded clonotypes grew through day 180. Cells were unsorted, so CD4 and CD8 contributions were not separated.

This sequence originates from a man between 60 and 75 years old with myelodysplastic syndrome. Some clones in this sample may be carry-over from other donors' samples. The input for sequencing was peripheral blood mononuclear cells, taken before stem cell transplant. The gene calls are TRBV15 and TRBJ2-7, with D hard to call. The CDR3 region is CATSRDGPYEQYF. In nucleotides, the CDR3 is TGTGCCACCAGCAGAGATGGGCCCTACGAGCAGTACTTC.